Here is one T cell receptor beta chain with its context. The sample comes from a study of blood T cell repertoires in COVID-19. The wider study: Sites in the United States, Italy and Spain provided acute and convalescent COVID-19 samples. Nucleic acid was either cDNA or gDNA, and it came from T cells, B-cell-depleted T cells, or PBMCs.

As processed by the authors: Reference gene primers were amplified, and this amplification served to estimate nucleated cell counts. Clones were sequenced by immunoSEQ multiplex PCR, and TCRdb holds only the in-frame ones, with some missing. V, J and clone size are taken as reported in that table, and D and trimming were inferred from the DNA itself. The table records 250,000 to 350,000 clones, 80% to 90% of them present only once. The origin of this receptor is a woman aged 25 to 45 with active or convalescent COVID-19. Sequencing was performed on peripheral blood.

CDR3 sequence: CASSPLAAPETQYF. The CDR3 nucleotides are TGTGCCAGCAGCCCCTTAGCGGCCCCAGAGACCCAGTACTTC. The chain is built from TRBV27 and TRBJ2-5; D is possibly TRBD2 (6 bases). CDR1 is MNHEY and CDR2 is SMNVEV in the germline V gene (reference sequence). Trimming shortened V by 6 bases and J by 4 bases, and 15 bases separated the two germline ends. The CDR3 totals 14 residues.